This record looks at one TCR beta chain sequence and its context. Its antigen is not known. These data belong to a study of radiation and T cells in renal cell carcinoma. Indicated time point: blood 4 weeks post-SBRT, at nephrectomy. Treatment of the sample: 15 Gy SBRT to primary tumor, nephrectomy 4 weeks later. Nephrectomy followed 15 Gy stereotactic body radiation by 4 weeks. This renal cell carcinoma was of the clear cell type. Repertoires were generated with immunoSEQ multiplex PCR, while TCRdb's copy carries only in-frame clones and drops some. The data contain some 81,000 clones, 80% to 90% of them singletons. Findings of the study overall: From baseline, blood top tumor clonotypes peaked at 2 weeks post-radiation.

This sequence originates from a woman aged 70-85 years with renal cell carcinoma. Sequenced material: blood, taken from a patient whose treatment included radiotherapy and nephrectomy.

The CDR3: CASMTTGGTGELFF. Here the CDR3 DNA reads TGTGCCAGCATGACGACAGGGGGAACCGGGGAGCTGTTTTTT. The chain links TRBV6-1 to TRBJ2-2; 9 bases agree with TRBD1. The germline V gene encodes CDR1 MNHNS and CDR2 SASEGT. With V trimmed by 7 bases and J by 5 bases, 5 bases remained unmatched. The CDR3 runs 14 residues.